A selection of T cell receptor beta chains follows, all from one sample in a study of blood T cell repertoires in COVID-19. Generated by immunoSEQ multiplex PCR, the TCRdb table keeps only in-frame clones and is missing some. The table includes about 75,000 clones, 88% detected once. Sequencing was carried out using peripheral blood. The receptors derive from a human donor in a cohort sampled during active COVID-19. CDR3s include the opening cysteine and the closing phenylalanine or tryptophan. Fields, in order: CDR3 DNA, CDR3 protein, V gene, clone size, J gene, D gene. D genes are given only for firm matches. Not all rows give a size; the values are once, few, many and, for expanded clones, a class.

DNA: TGTGCCAGCTCACCCAATCTCGGACAGGCAAAAAGTCTACAAGAGACCCAGTACTTC; CDR3: CASSPNLGQAKSLQETQYF; V: TRBV18; size: .; J: TRBJ2-5; D: TRBD1
DNA: TGTGCCAGCAGCTTAGGGAGCACGGCGAGCACTGAAGCTTTCTTT; CDR3: CASSLGSTASTEAFF; V: TRBV7-9; size: .; J: TRBJ1-1; D: .
DNA: TGTGCCAGCACGGCAGGAGGGGAGACCCAGTACTTC; CDR3: CASTAGGETQYF; V: TRBV2; size: .; J: TRBJ2-5; D: .
DNA: TGTGCCAGCAGTTACTGGGTGGTGGGAGGAACCGGGGAGCTGTTTTTT; CDR3: CASSYWVVGGTGELFF; V: TRBV6-5; size: once; J: TRBJ2-2; D: .
DNA: TGTGCCAGCAGCCTTAGCGGGAGTAATGAGCAGTTCTTC; CDR3: CASSLSGSNEQFF; V: TRBV11-3; size: .; J: TRBJ2-1; D: TRBD2
DNA: TGTGCCAGACAGGAGTTTAACTATGGCTACACCTTC; CDR3: CARQEFNYGYTF; V: TRBV21-1; size: once; J: TRBJ1-2; D: .
DNA: TGCAGCGTTGGTCGACAGGGGGACAATGAGCAGTTCTTC; CDR3: CSVGRQGDNEQFF; V: TRBV29-1; size: .; J: TRBJ2-1; D: TRBD1
DNA: TGTGCCAGCAGCTCGACAGGGCCTCCTAATGAAAAACTGTTTTTT; CDR3: CASSSTGPPNEKLFF; V: TRBV5-6; size: .; J: TRBJ1-4; D: TRBD1
DNA: TGTGCCACCAGTGACCCGGTTTTGGTGGATGAGCAGTTCTTC; CDR3: CATSDPVLVDEQFF; V: TRBV24-1; size: .; J: TRBJ2-1; D: .
DNA: TGTGCCACCAGTGATACGGGTCAGCCCCAGCATTTT; CDR3: CATSDTGQPQHF; V: TRBV24-1; size: .; J: TRBJ1-5; D: .
DNA: TGTGCCAGCAGCCAAGATAGTGACACCGGGGAGCTGTTTTTT; CDR3: CASSQDSDTGELFF; V: TRBV3-1/TRBV3-2; size: once; J: TRBJ2-2; D: .
DNA: TGTGCCAGCAGTGAGCGGGACAGGGTCTTCCAGCCCCAGCATTTT; CDR3: CASSERDRVFQPQHF; V: TRBV6-1; size: .; J: TRBJ1-5; D: TRBD1
DNA: TGCGCCAGCAGCCCCCATCAGCGGGGGGGCAACAATGAGCAGTTCTTC; CDR3: CASSPHQRGGNNEQFF; V: TRBV5-1; size: .; J: TRBJ2-1; D: TRBD2
DNA: TGTGCCAGCAGTTACTGGGAGTATAGCAATCAGCCCCAGCATTTT; CDR3: CASSYWEYSNQPQHF; V: TRBV6-2/TRBV6-3; size: .; J: TRBJ1-5; D: .
DNA: TGTGCCACCCAGGGGGCTAGCGGGAGTTTTTCGTATTACAATGAGCAGTTCTTC; CDR3: CATQGASGSFSYYNEQFF; V: TRBV19; size: .; J: TRBJ2-1; D: TRBD2
DNA: TGCGCCAGCAGCCTGGCCCCAGGTACGGCGGATACGCAGTATTTT; CDR3: CASSLAPGTADTQYF; V: TRBV4-1; size: .; J: TRBJ2-3; D: .
DNA: TGTGCCAGCAGCGGCAGACTAGCGGCGTCCTACAATGAGCAGTTCTTC; CDR3: CASSGRLAASYNEQFF; V: TRBV11-2; size: .; J: TRBJ2-1; D: TRBD2
DNA: TGTGCCAGCAGATTCAGGGGCTCCTGGGGTGAGCAGTACTTC; CDR3: CASRFRGSWGEQYF; V: TRBV6-5; size: .; J: TRBJ2-7; D: .
DNA: TGTGCCAGCAGCTCCACCTCGCCGGCCTACGAGCAGTACTTC; CDR3: CASSSTSPAYEQYF; V: TRBV7-9; size: once; J: TRBJ2-7; D: .
DNA: TGTGCCAGCAGCTTAGTTCCCGGGTCAGTTACGGATACGCAGTATTTT; CDR3: CASSLVPGSVTDTQYF; V: TRBV11-2; size: .; J: TRBJ2-3; D: .
DNA: TGTGCCAGCAGTTTCAGGGCTAGTGGGGCCAACGTCCTGACTTTC; CDR3: CASSFRASGANVLTF; V: TRBV6-5; size: .; J: TRBJ2-6; D: .
DNA: TGTGCCAGCAGTTTAGGGCCCGAGCAGTACTTC; CDR3: CASSLGPEQYF; V: TRBV12-3/TRBV12-4; size: .; J: TRBJ2-7; D: .
DNA: TGTGCCAGCTCTATCGACAGTAATGAAAAACTGTTTTTT; CDR3: CASSIDSNEKLFF; V: TRBV18; size: few; J: TRBJ1-4; D: .
DNA: TGTGCCAGCAGCCAGAGTGGGGACTCTTATGGCTACACCTTC; CDR3: CASSQSGDSYGYTF; V: TRBV3-1/TRBV3-2; size: .; J: TRBJ1-2; D: .
DNA: TGTGCCAGTAGTATAGATAGAATGAGGGTCCCCAATCAGCCCCAGCATTTT; CDR3: CASSIDRMRVPNQPQHF; V: TRBV19; size: .; J: TRBJ1-5; D: .
DNA: TGTGCCAGCAGCTTAGGCGGCTGGACACCCCAGGACGACACCTTC; CDR3: CASSLGGWTPQDDTF; V: TRBV11-2; size: .; J: TRBJ1-2; D: .
DNA: TGTGCCAGCAGTTCCGTGGGGGGCGAGCAGTACTTC; CDR3: CASSSVGGEQYF; V: TRBV6-2/TRBV6-3; size: .; J: TRBJ2-7; D: .
DNA: TGTGCCAGCAGCCCTTATCCGGGACAGGGAAGCACCGGGGAGCTGTTTTTT; CDR3: CASSPYPGQGSTGELFF; V: TRBV25-1; size: .; J: TRBJ2-2; D: TRBD1
DNA: TGTGCCAGCAGCTTGGCTACAGATACGCAGTATTTT; CDR3: CASSLATDTQYF; V: TRBV5-6; size: .; J: TRBJ2-3; D: .
DNA: TGCGCCAGCAGCTTGGACAGGGACTACGAGCAGTACTTC; CDR3: CASSLDRDYEQYF; V: TRBV5-1; size: .; J: TRBJ2-7; D: .
DNA: TGTGCCAGCAGTGGGGGGGACAGGGGGCATCAGCCCCAGCATTTT; CDR3: CASSGGDRGHQPQHF; V: TRBV28; size: .; J: TRBJ1-5; D: TRBD1
DNA: TGTGCCAGTAAACTACGGGTGAACACTGAAGCTTTCTTT; CDR3: CASKLRVNTEAFF; V: TRBV19; size: .; J: TRBJ1-1; D: .
DNA: TGTGCCAGCAAGGCAGGGGGCGATGACGGGGAGCTGTTTTTT; CDR3: CASKAGGDDGELFF; V: TRBV7-2; size: .; J: TRBJ2-2; D: TRBD1
DNA: TGTGCCAGCGGGGCAGGAAGGGTAGCAGATACGCAGTATTTT; CDR3: CASGAGRVADTQYF; V: TRBV7-3; size: .; J: TRBJ2-3; D: .
DNA: TGTGCCAGCAGCCCGCGGTCCGGGGAAACCTACGAGCAGTACTTC; CDR3: CASSPRSGETYEQYF; V: TRBV7-2; size: .; J: TRBJ2-7; D: .
DNA: TGTGCCAGCAGCGTAGAAGGACAGGCCCCAGGAGATACGCAGTATTTT; CDR3: CASSVEGQAPGDTQYF; V: TRBV9; size: once; J: TRBJ2-3; D: TRBD1
DNA: TGTGCCAGCAGCTTATTGGCCGACACTAGCTACAATGAGCAGTTCTTC; CDR3: CASSLLADTSYNEQFF; V: TRBV7-9; size: .; J: TRBJ2-1; D: .
DNA: TGTGCCAGCTCACCAAGCGGGGGGGCCCCAGATACGCAGTATTTT; CDR3: CASSPSGGAPDTQYF; V: TRBV18; size: .; J: TRBJ2-3; D: TRBD2
DNA: TGTGCCAGCAGCTTAGGGACTAGCCGTAGCACAGATACGCAGTATTTT; CDR3: CASSLGTSRSTDTQYF; V: TRBV7-7; size: .; J: TRBJ2-3; D: TRBD2
DNA: TGTGCCAGCAGCTTAACTTTGAACACTGAAGCTTTCTTT; CDR3: CASSLTLNTEAFF; V: TRBV7-9; size: .; J: TRBJ1-1; D: .
DNA: TGCGCCAGCAGCTTGTACCCCTCGGGCAATCAGCCCCAGCATTTT; CDR3: CASSLYPSGNQPQHF; V: TRBV5-1; size: .; J: TRBJ1-5; D: .
DNA: TGTGCCAGCAGCTTCCGGGACAGGCGCGAGCAGTACTTC; CDR3: CASSFRDRREQYF; V: TRBV9; size: .; J: TRBJ2-7; D: TRBD1
DNA: TGTGCCAGCGGACGACAGGCAATGAACACTGAAGCTTTCTTT; CDR3: CASGRQAMNTEAFF; V: TRBV27; size: .; J: TRBJ1-1; D: .
DNA: TGTGCCAGCAGTCCCGTTTTACGGGCGGGTGGCTACAATGAGCAGTTCTTC; CDR3: CASSPVLRAGGYNEQFF; V: TRBV27; size: .; J: TRBJ2-1; D: .
DNA: TGTGCCAGCAGGTTGGGGGGAGAGCAGTACTTC; CDR3: CASRLGGEQYF; V: TRBV2; size: .; J: TRBJ2-7; D: .
DNA: TGTGCCAGCAGTTACTCTTGGCAGGGGAACACTGAAGCTTTCTTT; CDR3: CASSYSWQGNTEAFF; V: TRBV6-5; size: .; J: TRBJ1-1; D: .
DNA: TGTGCCAGCAGCCAAGATATTGGGCAGGGGCCATACACCTTC; CDR3: CASSQDIGQGPYTF; V: TRBV3-1/TRBV3-2; size: .; J: TRBJ1-2; D: .
DNA: TGCGCCAGCAGCTTGGGACAGGGTAATGAAAAACTGTTTTTT; CDR3: CASSLGQGNEKLFF; V: TRBV5-1; size: once; J: TRBJ1-4; D: TRBD1